This is a list of T cell receptor beta chains from one sample in a study of cytomegalovirus exposure and HLA in healthy donors. The repertoire was sequenced with immunoSEQ multiplex PCR; TCRdb's copy has only in-frame clones and lacks some. The sample includes about 200,000 clones, roughly 77% of them seen just once. The sample was PBMCs. The receptors shown here come from a male donor in good health and CMV-seropositive. Both conserved end residues are part of each CDR3. The D gene is left open where the match is weak. The size field is filled for only some rows; it gives once, few, many or a size class.

.	TRBD2	TRBV7-2	TRBJ2-7	TGTGCCAGCAGCTTATCCTCGGGAGGGGGTCCGTACGAGCAGTACTTC	CASSLSSGGGPYEQYF
.	TRBD1	TRBV4-3	TRBJ1-2	TGCGCCAGCAGCCTCAGCGGGACAGGAACTTATGGCTACACCTTC	CASSLSGTGTYGYTF
.	TRBD1	TRBV28	TRBJ1-1	TGTGCCAGCAGTTTATGGGAACTCCCAGGGGGCACTGAAGCTTTCTTT	CASSLWELPGGTEAFF
once	.	TRBV12-5	TRBJ2-2	TGTGCTAGTGGTTTAGAGGGTAACACCGGGGAGCTGTTTTTT	CASGLEGNTGELFF
.	.	TRBV27	TRBJ1-6	TGTGCCAGCAGTTTCGAACAGGGAAGAACTTCACCCCTCCACTTT	CASSFEQGRTSPLHF
.	.	TRBV5-1	TRBJ2-3	TGCGCCAGCAGCTTGGGGCAGGAGGGCACAGATACGCAGTATTTT	CASSLGQEGTDTQYF
.	TRBD2	TRBV9	TRBJ2-7	TGTGCCAGCAGCCTTAGCGGGAGCCCCTACGAGCAGTACTTC	CASSLSGSPYEQYF
once	.	TRBV27	TRBJ1-5	TGTGCCAGCAGTTTATCCCACGGGACAAATAGCAATCAGCCCCAGCATTTT	CASSLSHGTNSNQPQHF
few	TRBD2	TRBV9	TRBJ2-3	TGTGCCAGCAGCTTGAGTAGCGGGGGCACAGATACGCAGTATTTT	CASSLSSGGTDTQYF
.	.	TRBV19	TRBJ2-3	TGTGCCAGTAGTATTTCCAGAAACACAGATACGCAGTATTTT	CASSISRNTDTQYF
.	TRBD2	TRBV7-2	TRBJ2-5	TGTGCCAGCGGCGACCCGGGACTAGCGATGTACTTC	CASGDPGLAMYF
.	.	TRBV5-1	TRBJ2-3	TGCGCCAGCTCAATCGGGGGGCTGGGCACAGATACGCAGTATTTT	CASSIGGLGTDTQYF
.	.	TRBV2	TRBJ2-1	TGTGCCAGCAGTGAGGACGGCAGGGATCAGTTCTTC	CASSEDGRDQFF
.	.	TRBV6-5	TRBJ2-5	TGTGCCAGCAGTTACTCCGAGGGTATAGGGACCCAGTACTTC	CASSYSEGIGTQYF
.	TRBD2	TRBV13	TRBJ2-1	TGTGCCAGCAGCCTCCTTGGGGTAGCGGGTAACAATGAGCAGTTCTTC	CASSLLGVAGNNEQFF
once	TRBD2	TRBV7-2	TRBJ2-1	TGTGCCAGCAGCCCCTTAATAACTAGCGGGGGCCCAATGGGGCAGTTCTTC	CASSPLITSGGPMGQFF
.	TRBD2	TRBV5-1	TRBJ2-2	TGCGCCAGCAGCGATCCGGGACTAGCAATGCCCGGGGAGCTGTTTTTT	CASSDPGLAMPGELFF
.	.	TRBV27	TRBJ2-7	TGTGCCAGCAGTTTAATGGGGGACTCGAGAGGCGAGCAGTACTTC	CASSLMGDSRGEQYF